This TCR beta chain was identified in a study of T-cell memory formation after mild COVID-19. The V segment lost 9 bases and the J segment 4 bases; nucleotides outside the gene matches: 9. The CDR3 sequence is 14 residues long. Germline V CDR1 and CDR2: LNHNV, YYDKDF (reference sequence). Study-wide findings and caveats: Cross-reactive memory seemingly joined, as some responding clones were found in pre-infection memory. Confirmation of SARS-CoV-2 specificity was lacking for second-wave clones peaking day 37. Shrinking CD4+ clones were chiefly CM and EM; CD8+ ones were chiefly EMRA.

A 5'RACE reaction primed in the constant segment made cDNA libraries of TCR alpha and TCR beta, and these carried sample barcodes and UMIs. MiXCR, applied by TCRdb to the 5' RACE reads, yields one record per CDR3 protein. The data show about 400,000 distinct CDR3 sequences, approximately 25% seen once. The table lists this clonotype with a few counts. Its antigen is currently unknown. Sequencing input: PBMCs or a T cell subset sorted from them (not recorded which). The chain carries TRBV15 and TRBJ2-3; TRBD1 aligns across 8 bases. This clonotype was sampled from an adult woman who had mild COVID-19 (a few samples of this study predate the infection). Cell type and time point are not known. The CDR3 sequence is CATSRDRYADTQYF. The DNA for the CDR3 is TGTGCCACGAGCCGGGACAGGTACGCAGATACGCAGTATTTT.